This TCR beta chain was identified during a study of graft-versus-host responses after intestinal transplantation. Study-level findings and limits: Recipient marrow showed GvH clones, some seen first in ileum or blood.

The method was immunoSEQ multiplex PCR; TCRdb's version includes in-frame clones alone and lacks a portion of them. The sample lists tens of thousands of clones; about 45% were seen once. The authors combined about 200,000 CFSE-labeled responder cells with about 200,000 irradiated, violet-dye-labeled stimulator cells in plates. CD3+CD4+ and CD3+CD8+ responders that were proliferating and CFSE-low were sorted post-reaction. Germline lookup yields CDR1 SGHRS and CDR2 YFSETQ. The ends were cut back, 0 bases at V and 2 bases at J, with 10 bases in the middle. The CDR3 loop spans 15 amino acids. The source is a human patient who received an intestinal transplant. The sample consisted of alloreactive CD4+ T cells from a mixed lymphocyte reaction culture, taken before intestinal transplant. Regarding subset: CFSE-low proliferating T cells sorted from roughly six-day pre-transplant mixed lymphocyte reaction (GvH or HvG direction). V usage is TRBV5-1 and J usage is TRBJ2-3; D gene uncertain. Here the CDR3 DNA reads TGCGCCAGCAGCTTGGCCTGGCAGTACACAGATACGCAGTATTTT. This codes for CASSLAWQYTDTQYF.